Listed below are T cell receptor beta chains from one sample, sequenced in a study of blood T cell repertoires in COVID-19. Sequencing used immunoSEQ multiplex PCR; TCRdb keeps in-frame clones, though not all of them. The profile shows 150,000 or so clones, about 80% of them singletons. The source material was PBMCs or T cells enriched from blood (not recorded which). These receptors all come from a woman aged 45-60 years who had recovered from COVID-19. The conserved cysteine and the conserved F or W are not part of the CDR3 here. Each record gives: D gene, V gene, CDR3 length, J gene, CDR3 protein. The D gene is left open where the match is weak.

>TRBD2|TRBV5-1|15|TRBJ2-1
ASSLTGLAGVRDEQF
>TRBD2|TRBV5-1|15|TRBJ2-3
ASRPGTSGSRTDTQY
>TRBD1|TRBV2|17|TRBJ1-5
ASSERYPLGQGSVKPQH
>TRBD2|TRBV7-3|15|TRBJ2-3
ASSPDPLAGSTDTQY
>TRBD1|TRBV5-3|16|TRBJ1-2
ARSRPYYTTGINYGYT
>NA|TRBV2|9|TRBJ2-2
ASTGLGELF
>NA|TRBV6-1|14|TRBJ2-5
ASSEAESLARETQY
>TRBD2|TRBV7-3|12|TRBJ2-7
ASSPFAGVNEQY
>TRBD2|TRBV4-1|14|TRBJ2-3
ASSQPSGGAMDTQY
>NA|TRBV5-8|10|TRBJ1-6
AEPSYNSPLH
>NA|TRBV11-2|14|TRBJ2-6
ASSPHLGDGANVLT
>TRBD1|TRBV5-1|9|TRBJ2-1
ASRETGGRF
>TRBD2|TRBV29-1|12|TRBJ2-1
SGTSASSYNEQF
>TRBD1|TRBV6-5|12|TRBJ1-6
ASTRQGINSPLH
>NA|TRBV5-1|9|TRBJ1-1
ASRRQTEAF